The sequence of this T cell receptor (beta chain) was determined in a study of T cells in Graves' hyperthyroidism and ophthalmopathy (dated by TCRdb to about 2019). Notes on the research overall: Peripheral blood samples were taken at the time of initial diagnosis, prior to any treatment. To identify distinguishing TCR V-J signatures, a discovery cohort of 100 patients was used, comprising 43 with Graves' ophthalmopathy and some 57 with stable Graves' hyperthyroidism. An independent validation cohort of about 19 hyperthyroidism patients and approximately 15 patients who later progressed to ophthalmopathy tested prospective prediction of ophthalmopathy. The 95 to 100 discovery patients were randomly divided into training and test sets at a 7:3 ratio. In several Graves' hyperthyroidism patients, the study also compared T-cell repertoires from thyroid tissue with T-cell repertoires from blood. Following sampling, methimazole starting at 30 mg daily was given to hyperthyroidism patients, and high-dose intravenous methylprednisolone was given to ophthalmopathy patients. TCR Vbeta CDR3 sequencing of 120 to 150 peripheral blood samples (over 40 ophthalmopathy, 70 to 85 hyperthyroidism and approximately 17 progressor patients) is reported in the paper. Results and caveats for the whole study, not just this receptor: Most expanded thyroid clonotypes (frequency above 0.001) were also detected in blood, a finding suggesting that blood repertoires may reflect thyroid immune responses. Sample size was not statistically predetermined, and investigators were not blinded to group allocation. In validation, the model predicted progression to ophthalmopathy with over 60% sensitivity and less than 80% specificity, a median of 6.5 months before onset. A 13 V-J signature model separated ophthalmopathy from stable hyperthyroidism, with about 90% sensitivity and about 81% specificity in cross-validation and 80%/75% in testing.

The TCR beta CDR3 regions were amplified from the RNA transcripts. The first round of RT-PCR for the TCR CDR3 was performed with the HTBI primer set and the Qiagen OneStep RT-PCR kit. Libraries were constructed in a second round of multiplex PCR, after which size selection and purification were carried out. Libraries were sequenced paired-end with 100 bp reads on an Illumina HiSeq2000. The authors processed their data as follows. SOAPnuke was used to process the raw data, removing reads that contained adapters or uncalled bases, had a mean Phred below 15, or lacked an exact match to the constant primer or identifier. COPE v1.2.5 was used to merge high-quality paired reads, and clonotypes were defined as unique nucleotide sequences. Clonotypes were aligned to IMGT TRBV, TRBD and TRBJ reference segments using MiTCR v1.1. The analysis included only V-J combinations with a frequency above 0.0001, which together covered 99% to 99.2% of the repertoires. The TCS score was defined as F50 (clonal expansion) divided by E x V (chaos), with BLOSUM62-based TCRdist calculated between CDR3 peptides within each V-J. Welch's t-statistics and random forest reduced fewer than 600 V-J features to 10 to 15, which were used in a naive Bayes classifier (R e1071). TCRdb reworked the public reads: Q25 trimming with fastp, MiXCR clone assembly, productive beta chains retained. Rows are combined by CDR3 protein, so each entry shows the most common genes and DNA. None of the V and J calls come from the authors' own analysis; TCRdb made them. Recorded for this sample are over 700,000 distinct CDR3 sequences; over 15% of them occurred a single time. 16% of the sample belongs to the ten largest clones.

Note on this clonotype: The antigen it binds to is not known. The input lacks base qualities; no much larger clone sits a single base away.

Hyperthyroidism patients were newly diagnosed, with disease duration under 2 months, and aged 18 to 65 years. Exclusion was applied to patients with uncontrolled infections, other autoimmune diseases, pregnancy or lactation. Clinical symptoms, serum thyroxine and TRAb, thyroid ultrasound, and orbital computed tomography formed the basis for the diagnoses. For progressor patients, blood was drawn at the first diagnosis of hyperthyroidism, before any ophthalmopathy symptoms had appeared. Ficoll-Paque density gradient centrifugation was used to isolate PBMCs from around 9.1 ml of fresh peripheral blood. Progressor patients were initially diagnosed with Graves' hyperthyroidism and developed ophthalmopathy during follow-up. Total RNA was extracted with Trizol reagent, and quality was checked on an Agilent 2100 Bioanalyzer. Looking up the germline V gene yields CDR1 MNHNS and CDR2 SASEGT. V is trimmed back by 6 bases and J by 6 bases, and the junction contains 3 bases that no gene match accounts for. Including cysteine and phenylalanine, the CDR3 has 13 amino acids. The kept DNA is CDR3 alone, 39 bases in frame from the first base.

This clonotype was obtained from a woman aged 45-60 years with Graves' hyperthyroidism that later progressed to Graves' ophthalmopathy. Sequenced material: blood. The rearranged segments are TRBV6-1 and TRBJ2-1, and TRBD1 aligns with 9 junction nucleotides. The sequenced DNA is TGTGCCAGCAGAGGACAGGGGAGCAATGAGCAGTTCTTC. Translation gives CASRGQGSNEQFF.